These 10 T cell receptor beta chains came from one sample sequenced in a study of cytomegalovirus exposure and HLA in healthy donors. It was with 60 Vbeta and 13 Jbeta primers that the PCR ran. This table comes from immunoSEQ multiplex PCR, and its TCRdb copy is limited to in-frame clones, with some not included. The sample records about 110,000 clones, over 60% being singletons. Sequencing was performed on PBMCs. These receptors were collected from a man aged 25-40 years in good health and CMV-seropositive.

This chain uses TRBV6-6 with TRBJ1-2; perhaps TRBD1 as D (5 bases). The germline V gene has CDR1 MNHNY and CDR2 SVGAGI (reference sequence). The CDR3 has 14 amino acids. Trimming left V 2 bases short and J 5 bases short, with 12 bases between. CDR3 coding DNA: TGTGCCAGCAGTTACGGGTCGGGGGAATATGGCTACACCTTC. Translation: CASSYGSGEYGYTF.

The CDR3 DNA reads TGCGCCAGCAGCCAAGCTAACAGGGTGTCAGATACGCAGTATTTT. It encodes CASSQANRVSDTQYF. This chain links TRBV4-3 with TRBJ2-3; D may be TRBD1 (6 bases). The CDR3 totals 15 residues. The V and J ends lost 1 base and 4 bases respectively, with 12 bases between them. Germline loops: CDR1 LGHNA, CDR2 YSLEER.

V usage is TRBV18 and J usage is TRBJ2-2, with 8 bases matching TRBD1. Looked up from germline, CDR1 is KGHSH and CDR2 is LQKENI. The CDR3 length is 16 residues. With 6 bases clipped from V and 6 bases from J, the junction kept 12 bases outside the gene matches. Here the CDR3 DNA reads TGTGCCAGCTCCCCGAAGACAGGGGCCCGACCCGGGGAGCTGTTTTTT. Translation gives CASSPKTGARPGELFF.

V usage is TRBV7-8 and J usage is TRBJ1-5; the D gene is possibly TRBD1 (5 bases). Trimming cost V 1 base and J 2 bases, with 9 bases left between them. CDR1 SGHVS and CDR2 FQNEAQ come from the germline V gene. The CDR3 is 15 amino acids. CDR3 sequence: CASSLVGPRNQPQHF. DNA for the CDR3: TGTGCCAGCAGCTTAGTGGGGCCTCGCAATCAGCCCCAGCATTTT.

The V call is TRBV7-2, the J call TRBJ1-5, with D unresolved. V was pared by 1 base and J by 2 bases, with 6 bases between. Per germline, CDR1 SGHTA and CDR2 FQGNSA. This CDR3 is 14 amino acids long. CDR3 sequence: CASSLVSGNQPQHF. CDR3 nucleotide sequence: TGTGCCAGCAGCTTAGTTTCGGGCAATCAGCCCCAGCATTTT.

This sequence joins TRBV27 and TRBJ1-2, with 9 bases matching TRBD1. The ends lost 6 bases at V and 4 bases at J; junction bases unmatched: 6. Germline V gene sequence: CDR1 MNHEY, CDR2 SMNVEV (reference sequence). The CDR3 runs to 14 residues. Here the CDR3 reads CASRQTGGSYGYTF. The CDR3 nucleotides are TGTGCCAGCAGGCAGACAGGGGGGAGCTATGGCTACACCTTC.

The genes are TRBV19 and TRBJ1-4, with a weak D call TRBD1 (6 bases). This CDR3 has 17 amino acids. Germline values: CDR1 LNHDA, CDR2 SQIVND (reference sequence). The V end was cut by 8 bases, the J end by 7 bases, with 26 bases between. The CDR3, as DNA: TGTGCCAGTTCAGGGGCGAGGGGTTTAAAATTTGGTGAAAAACTGTTTTTT. Amino acid sequence: CASSGARGLKFGEKLFF.

The chain is built from TRBV12-5 and TRBJ2-3, with TRBD2 identical over 9 bases. Unmatched junction bases numbered 4, after V lost 5 bases and J lost 1 base. There are 15 residues in the CDR3. Germline V gene lookup returns CDR1 LGHNT and CDR2 FRNRAP. CDR3 loop: CASGAPSGGTDTQYF. The DNA of the CDR3 is TGTGCTAGTGGTGCCCCTAGCGGGGGCACAGATACGCAGTATTTT.

The CDR3 protein is CASSYDGTTAFF. The DNA of the CDR3 is TGTGCCAGCAGTTACGACGGGACTACGGCTTTCTTT. The chain joins TRBV6-5 to TRBJ1-1, with D perhaps TRBD1 (5 bases). The length of the CDR3 is 12 residues. Germline CDR1 MNHEY, CDR2 SVGAGI. Trimming left V 2 bases short and J 11 bases short, with 12 bases between.

The chain combines TRBV9 with TRBJ2-3; tentative D call: TRBD1 (6 bases). CDR1 is SGDLS and CDR2 is YYNGEE in the germline V gene. V lost 3 bases and J lost 4, with 15 bases in between. CDR3 size: 15 residues. Written as DNA, the CDR3 is TGTGCCAGCAGCGCCAACCAGGGGCAGTCAGATACGCAGTATTTT. Amino acids: CASSANQGQSDTQYF.